This T cell receptor (beta chain) is drawn from a study of blood T cell repertoires in COVID-19. Study-level background: The United States, Italy and Spain provided the acute and convalescent COVID-19 samples.

Sequenced by immunoSEQ multiplex PCR; TCRdb stores in-frame clones only, minus some. In the table there are some 120,000 clones, approximately 90% of which are singletons. Germline lookup yields CDR1 MNHEY and CDR2 SVGEGT. V shed 0 bases and J 5 bases; nucleotides not matched to a gene: 9. The CDR3 has 16 amino acids. The chain recombines TRBV6-2 or TRBV6-3 with TRBJ2-7; 8 bases align to TRBD2. The sequencing input was peripheral blood. This clonotype was sampled from a man aged 45-60 years with acute or convalescent COVID-19. The CDR3 region is CASSYSSGGLVHEQYF. The CDR3 DNA reads as TGTGCCAGCAGTTACTCGTCCGGGGGACTAGTACACGAGCAGTACTTC.